The 28 T cell receptor delta chains below all came from one sample that was sequenced in a study of γδ T cells in repeated Plasmodium falciparum infection. Vgamma9/Vdelta2+ and Vdelta2-negative gammadelta T cells were flow-sorted from PBMC for bulk sequencing. TCRdb re-called the multiplex PCR reads through CATT. This table holds approximately 90,000 delta-chain clones, over 0.9% found once. The sequenced material came from gamma-delta T cells from blood. All receptors derive from a pool of human donors (malaria-infected and uninfected, not separated).

This clone occurred a few times. A far more abundant clone sits one base away, making this likely a read error. The same CDR3 can be traced to other DNA sequences in this sample. The chain is built from TRDV2 and TRDJ1, with a tentative D call TRDD3 (6 bases). The J gene, not given by TCRdb, was assigned here from a germline match of the nucleotide sequence. The germline V and J ends were trimmed by 3 bases and 0 bases, with 13 bases remaining between them. Looked up from germline, CDR1 is GEAIGNYY and CDR2 is EKD. There are 15 residues in the CDR3. The CDR3 loop reads CACDVLGVYTDKLIF. CDR3 DNA sequence: TGTGCCTGTGACGTACTGGGAGTTTACACCGATAAACTCATCTTT.

The table lists this clone with a few counts. A far larger clone differs by one base, so this is likely a read error. This CDR3 is also generated by other DNA sequences in the sample. V is TRDV2 and J is TRDJ1, with D perhaps being TRDD2 or TRDD3 (6 bases each). The J gene, missing from TCRdb, was assigned here through DNA to germline matching. Germline lookup yields CDR1 GEAIGNYY and CDR2 EKD. The CDR3 is made up of 24 amino acids. The V end lost 0 bases, the J end lost 0 bases, and 37 bases lay between the germline ends. CDR3: CACDTVGPTPPSGGPPSYTDKLIF. In DNA, the CDR3 is TGTGCCTGTGACACCGTCGGTCCTACACCACCATCCGGGGGACCCCCCTCGTACACCGATAAACTCATCTTT.

This clone was counted ten times or more. With only one base between it and a far larger clone, this is likely a read error. This CDR3 is also generated by other DNA sequences in the sample. The chain recombines TRDV2 with TRDJ1, with D perhaps being TRDD1 or TRDD3 (5 bases each). Matching the DNA to germline supplied the J gene, which TCRdb does not give. The germline CDR1 and CDR2 sequences are GEAIGNYY and EKD. The CDR3 contains 19 residues. As DNA, the CDR3 is TGTGCCTGCGACATTCGGAGGACTCCCGTGAAATGGGGCACCGATAAACTCATCTTT. This encodes CACDIRRTPVKWGTDKLIF.

Concerning this clone: The protein that TCRdb holds for this DNA derives from a much larger clone and differs from the translated DNA at residue 16, which likely indicates a read error; the protein shown here is translated from the DNA. DNA of the CDR3: TGTGCTCTTGGGGAAGCTCGGCGGGGATGGGGGGCGGCACCCGATAGACTCATCTTT. Its translation: CALGEARRGWGAAPDRLIF. V and J are TRDV1 and TRDJ1; D may be TRDD3 (6 bases). TCRdb gives no J gene; it was assigned here by matching the DNA to germline. Germline loops: CDR1 TSWWSYY, CDR2 QGS. This CDR3 comprises 19 residues.

This clone was seen only a few times. A far bigger clonotype differs at one base, so this is likely a read error. V and J are TRDV1 and TRDJ1; 8 positions match TRDD3. Germline matching of the DNA provided the J gene here, since TCRdb leaves it blank. The germline CDR1 and CDR2 sequences are TSWWSYY and QGS. This CDR3 region has 21 residues. The CDR3: CALGEVGLPALGDLCGDKLIF. The CDR3, as DNA: TGCGCTCTTGGGGAAGTGGGTCTCCCCGCGCTGGGGGACCTTTGTGGCGATAAACTCATCTTT.

In this sample, this clone turned up a few times. A far larger clone is a single base away, which makes a read error likely. This sample includes further DNA sequences coding for the same CDR3. The J gene is uncalled and the V gene is TRDV2; the table names TRDD3, a call not compared with the DNA. The CDR3 covers 18 residues. Germline values: CDR1 GEAIGNYY, CDR2 EKD. The DNA for the CDR3 is TGTGCCTGTGACACAATCCCCGGGAATGAGAGAGGGACCGATAAACTCATCTTC. Its protein is CACDTIPGNERGTDKLIF.

This clone was detected only a few times. A read error is likely here: a far larger clone is one base away. The same CDR3 also results from other DNA sequences found in this sample. This rearrangement joins TRDV1 to TRDJ1, with 9 nucleotides matching TRDD3. TCRdb lists no J gene, so it was determined here by aligning the DNA to germline. The V gene's germline CDR1 is TSWWSYY and CDR2 QGS. V was clipped by 4 bases and J by 0 bases; unmatched bases: 12. This CDR3 has 18 amino acids. The DNA for the CDR3 is TGTGCTCTTGGGGGGATTTGGTATTGGGGGATAAACACCGATAAACTCATCTTT. This sequence encodes CALGGIWYWGINTDKLIF.

This clone turned up a few times. Translating this DNA gives a protein that differs at residue 15 from the TCRdb one, which belongs to a much larger clone; a read error is likely, and the protein shown is this translation. V is TRDV2 and J is TRDJ1, with 9 bases that match TRDD3. Here the J gene came from matching the DNA to germline, since TCRdb omits it. The CDR3 spans 18 residues. Germline V gene data show CDR1 as GEAIGNYY and CDR2 as EKD. The CDR3 reads CACDTRGIPTYHTDELIF. Written as DNA, the CDR3 is TGTGCCTGTGACACCCGGGGGATACCCACCTACCACACCGATGAACTCATCTTT.

This clone has only a few counts. This is likely an artifact of a read error, given a far larger clone one base away. This specimen includes other DNA sequences encoding the same CDR3. The CDR3 region is CACDSLGDPASMYTDKLIF. The DNA of the CDR3 is TGTGCCTGTGACTCATTGGGGGACCCTGCTTCGATGTACACCGATAAACTCATCTTT. The rearrangement uses TRDV2 and TRDJ1; 7 positions agree with TRDD3. The J gene is not listed in TCRdb, so it was assigned here from a DNA match to germline. Germline V gives CDR1 GEAIGNYY, CDR2 EKD. The trim removed 3 bases at V and 0 bases at J, leaving 18 bases unmatched. This CDR3 has 19 residues.

At least ten counts were recorded for this clone. The chain couples TRDV1 to TRDJ1, with TRDD3 identical over 13 bases. Germline CDR1 TSWWSYY, CDR2 QGS. V gave up 1 base and J gave up 1 base; unmatched junction bases: 27. The CDR3 length is 25 residues. This chain's CDR3 is CALGEQSSLCSEGYWGIRGTDKLIF. The CDR3, as DNA: TGTGCTCTTGGGGAACAGAGCTCCCTTTGTTCCGAGGGGTACTGGGGGATACGCGGCACCGATAAACTCATCTTT.

Only a few counts were recorded for this clone. The protein that TCRdb holds for this DNA derives from a much larger clone and differs from the translated DNA at residue 6, which likely indicates a read error; the protein shown here is translated from the DNA. The chain carries TRDV2 and TRDJ1, with 10 positions matching TRDD3. Germline matching of the DNA provided the J gene here, since TCRdb leaves it blank. CDR3 size: 16 residues. CDR1 is GEAIGNYY, CDR2 EKD, per germline. J gave up 2 bases and V 0 bases, and 5 bases lay outside the gene matches. The CDR3 here is CACDTRLLGDTDKLIF. DNA of the CDR3: TGTGCCTGTGACACCAGACTACTGGGGGATACCGATAAACTCATCTTT.

There are a few counts of this clone. The TCRdb protein, from a much larger clone, departs from this DNA's translation at residue 7, likely by read error; the protein shown derives from the DNA. In nucleotides, the CDR3 is TGTGCCTGTGTGTGTATCGCCTGGGGGCCCCCTCACACCGATAAACTCATCTTT. Translation gives CACVCIAWGPPHTDKLIF. The chain uses TRDV2 and TRDJ1; 7 bases match TRDD3. Because TCRdb records no J gene, it was assigned here through a match of the DNA to germline. The CDR3 is 18 residues long. V dropped 5 bases and J dropped 0; count of bases not matched to a gene: 17. CDR1 GEAIGNYY and CDR2 EKD come from the germline V gene.

This clone appeared a few times. The protein recorded in TCRdb matches a much larger clone and deviates from this DNA's translation at residue 8, suggesting a read error; the protein here is obtained by translating the DNA. This chain joins TRDV1 and TRDJ1; 10 bases line up with TRDD3. TCRdb is silent on the J gene; assignment here came from matching the DNA to germline. The ends lost 2 bases at V and 0 bases at J; junction bases unmatched: 18. The germline CDR1 and CDR2 sequences are TSWWSYY and QGS. CDR3 length equals 21 residues. CDR3 DNA sequence: TGTGCTCTTGGGGAATTTCGACTCTGGCCTACTGGGGGATCCTACACCGATAAACTCATCTTT. Translation: CALGEFRLWPTGGSYTDKLIF.

In regard to this clone: Only one base separates this from a far larger clonotype, so it likely reflects a read error. This same CDR3 is encoded by further DNA sequences in the sample. This chain joins TRDV2 and TRDJ3; possible D gene TRDD3, 5 bases. Because TCRdb records no J gene, it was assigned here through a match of the DNA to germline. Germline values: CDR1 GEAIGNYY, CDR2 EKD. The CDR3 is made up of 18 amino acids. The CDR3 DNA reads TGTGCCTGTGACACCGAAGGGGACCACTCCTGGGACACCCGGCAGATGTTTTTC. Translating it yields CACDTEGDHSWDTRQMFF.

This clone turned up a few times. The translation of this DNA and the TCRdb protein of a much larger clone differ at residue 15, probably owing to a read error; the protein shown here is translated from the DNA. The chain links TRDV1 to TRDJ1; TRDD3 might be the D (8 bases). Germline-derived CDR1 and CDR2 are TSWWSYY and QGS. This CDR3 is built from 19 residues. V was clipped by 5 bases and J by 10 bases, with 35 bases between them. This CDR3 is CALGIGPGPSSSTGGILIF. CDR3 bases: TGTGCTCTTGGGATCGGGCCCGGGCCTTCCTCCAGTACTGGGGGTATACTCATCTTT.

This clone was seen more than once but under ten times. This is likely an artifact of a read error, given a far larger clone one base away. The same CDR3 also results from other DNA sequences found in this sample. V gene TRDV2 combines with J gene TRDJ2, with 7 bases that match TRDD3. Assignment of the J gene here rests on matching the DNA to germline, because TCRdb gives none. Looked up from germline, CDR1 is GEAIGNYY and CDR2 is EKD. The CDR3 has 20 amino acids. Trimming removed 1 base from V and 2 bases from J; junction bases left unmatched: 18. For the CDR3, the DNA is TGTGCCTGTGACACTATCCCTACAGGGGGATTAATTGAGTTGACAGCACAACTCTTCTTT. This sequence encodes CACDTIPTGGLIELTAQLFF.

Details on this clone: This is likely an artifact of a read error, given a far larger clone one base away. Within the sample, other DNA sequences also encode this same CDR3. This chain links TRDV2 with TRDJ1; D might be TRDD3 (5 bases). The J gene is absent in TCRdb and was assigned here via DNA matching to germline. Germline CDR1 and CDR2: GEAIGNYY and EKD. The CDR3 is 18 residues long. V was clipped by 4 bases and J by 5 bases, with 28 bases between them. CDR3 bases: TGTGCCTGTGATACGGTAGGAGGTGTGCAAGGATATCCGGATAAACTCATCTTT. Translation: CACDTVGGVQGYPDKLIF.

About this clone itself: This DNA's translation and the protein TCRdb lists, from a much larger clone, do not match at residue 5, likely due to a read error; the protein shown is translated from the DNA. This chain connects TRDV2 to TRDJ3; no reliable D call. The length of the CDR3 is 18 residues. The V gene's germline CDR1 is GEAIGNYY and CDR2 EKD. V lost 3 bases and J 5 bases, leaving 19 bases between the germline ends. The CDR3, as DNA: TGTGCCTGTGACCCCGTCACGCCAGGGGCCAGGGACACCCGACAGATGTTTTTC. This encodes CACDPVTPGARDTRQMFF.

On this clone: This DNA's translation differs at residue 16 from TCRdb's protein, which comes from a much larger clone; a read error is likely, and the protein shown is translated from the DNA. The rearrangement joins TRDV1 to TRDJ1; TRDD3 aligns across 11 bases. V shed 0 bases and J 1 base; nucleotides not matched to a gene: 19. Germline loops: CDR1 TSWWSYY, CDR2 QGS. CDR3 size: 22 residues. CDR3 residues: CALGELGRRLGDTGRGTDKLIF. The CDR3 DNA follows: TGTGCTCTTGGGGAACTCGGGCGACGATTGGGGGATACGGGGCGAGGCACCGATAAACTCATCTTT.

With respect to this clone: A read error is likely here: a far larger clone is one base away. Other nucleotide sequences from this sample produce the same CDR3. The rearrangement links TRDV2 to TRDJ2; possible D gene TRDD3, 6 bases. No J gene was available from TCRdb, and it was assigned here by a germline match of the DNA. CDR1 is GEAIGNYY, CDR2 EKD, per germline. The V end lost 4 bases, the J end lost 4 bases, and 15 bases lay between the germline ends. The CDR3 contains 15 residues. CDR3 residues: CACDTVGGRTAQLFF. The CDR3 bases are TGTGCCTGTGATACCGTAGGGGGACGGACAGCACAACTCTTCTTT.

This clone was seen a few times. The protein held in TCRdb is that of a much larger clone and does not match this DNA's translation at residue 16, likely because of a read error; the protein shown is translated from the DNA. The chain has TRDV2 and TRDJ1, with 9 nucleotides matching TRDD3. Germline loops: CDR1 GEAIGNYY, CDR2 EKD. This CDR3 region has 19 residues. The CDR3 is CACDSFRTGGPPYTDELIF. Here the CDR3 DNA reads TGTGCCTGTGACTCCTTCCGTACTGGGGGACCCCCGTACACCGATGAACTCATCTTT.

By share, this clone counts as medium-sized. Other DNA sequences in the same sample also yield this CDR3. V gene TRDV1 combines with J gene TRDJ1; D gene uncertain. This CDR3 is 21 amino acids long. CDR1 is TSWWSYY, CDR2 QGS, per germline. The V and J ends lost 1 base and 0 bases respectively, with 27 bases between them. The CDR3: CALGERLENLLSPYYTDKLIF. The CDR3, as DNA: TGTGCTCTTGGGGAACGCCTTGAGAACTTACTGAGCCCTTATTACACCGATAAACTCATCTTT.

This clone was seen more than once but under ten times. The protein held in TCRdb is that of a much larger clone and does not match this DNA's translation at residue 10, likely because of a read error; the protein shown is translated from the DNA. The chain combines TRDV1 with TRDJ1; 7 positions match TRDD3. TCRdb supplies no J gene; here it was assigned by aligning the nucleotide sequence to germline. The CDR3 length is 22 residues. Germline V lookup: CDR1 TSWWSYY, CDR2 QGS. J gave up 5 bases and V 0 bases, and 27 bases lay outside the gene matches. The CDR3 loop reads CALGELYINFYAWGRIIDKLIF. The CDR3 DNA sequence: TGTGCTCTTGGGGAACTCTATATAAACTTCTACGCGTGGGGGAGAATTATTGATAAACTCATCTTT.

This clone has more than one count but fewer than ten. TCRdb attributes to this sequence the protein of a much larger clone, which differs from the DNA translation at residue 15; a read error is likely, and the protein displayed is translated from the DNA. V gene TRDV2 combines with J gene TRDJ1, with TRDD3 matching over 13 bases. TCRdb records no J gene; here it was assigned by comparing the DNA to germline. The CDR3 spans 19 residues. The germline V gene has CDR1 GEAIGNYY and CDR2 EKD. The CDR3 reads CACDPVLGDTPLYTYKLIF. For the CDR3, the DNA is TGTGCCTGTGACCCTGTACTGGGGGATACGCCTTTGTACACCTATAAACTCATCTTT.

The table lists this clone with a few counts. TCRdb attributes to this sequence the protein of a much larger clone, which differs from the DNA translation at residue 15; a read error is likely, and the protein displayed is translated from the DNA. The V gene is TRDV1, the J gene TRDJ2; 8 bases line up with TRDD3. The germline V gene encodes CDR1 TSWWSYY and CDR2 QGS. The CDR3 loop spans 17 amino acids. This CDR3 is CALGELRRGGYGPQFFF. CDR3 nucleotide sequence: TGTGCTCTTGGGGAACTTCGTCGGGGGGGATATGGGCCACAATTCTTCTTT.

Details on this clone: The protein TCRdb lists belongs to a much larger clone and differs from this DNA's translation at residue 3, which points to a read error; the protein shown is made from the DNA. The V call is TRDV2, the J call TRDJ1; 13 bases match TRDD3. TCRdb carries no J gene annotation; the J gene was assigned here by matching the DNA with germline. Per the germline V gene, CDR1 is GEAIGNYY and CDR2 is EKD. This CDR3 comprises 21 residues. J gave up 0 bases and V 8 bases, and 23 bases lay outside the gene matches. The CDR3 sequence: CAYHPFLRYWGIRRYTDKLIF. The CDR3 region has the DNA TGTGCCTACCATCCTTTCCTACGCTACTGGGGGATACGGAGGTACACCGATAAACTCATCTTT.

This clone was observed many times. A far larger clone is just one base off, so this is likely a read error. Additional DNA sequences in this sample encode the identical CDR3. The chain combines TRDV2 with TRDJ1; D not certain. The V gene lost 0 bases and the J gene lost 2 bases, with 12 bases spanning the gap. The V gene's germline CDR1 is GEAIGNYY and CDR2 EKD. This CDR3 is built from 15 residues. CDR3 amino acids: CACDTVATPTDKLIF. The CDR3 DNA follows: TGTGCCTGTGACACCGTTGCCACCCCTACCGATAAACTCATCTTT.

This clone has only a few counts. With a far larger clone one base away, a read error is the likely cause. The identical CDR3 is also encoded by other nucleotide sequences in the sample. The chain recombines TRDV2 with TRDJ1, with 12 bases matching TRDD3. The J gene, not given by TCRdb, was assigned here from a germline match of the nucleotide sequence. The CDR3 has 19 residues. The germline V gene encodes CDR1 GEAIGNYY and CDR2 EKD. The CDR3 is CACDNVLGDTKVGTDKLIF. CDR3 bases: TGTGCCTGCGACAACGTACTGGGGGATACAAAGGTTGGCACCGATAAACTCATCTTT.